Each of the 28 T cell receptor beta chains below was sequenced from the same sample in a study of blood T cells in healthy people across ages. For the second PCR, which ran for about 7 to 11 cycles, a sample-barcoded 5' primer and a J-beta primer mix were used. TCRdb redid the calling of the 5' RACE reads with MiXCR, one entry per CDR3 protein. Of about 800,000 distinct CDR3 sequences listed, 25% were seen once; the top ten hold under 4.5%. Another study also made use of these data, one on T cells of mothers and their children.

The sequencing input was blood. These receptors all come from a boy between 10 and 17 years old in good health.

The V and J genes are TRBV7-3 and TRBJ2-3; TRBD1 aligns across 7 bases. From germline, CDR1 is SGHTA and CDR2 FQGTGA. This CDR3 is built from 15 residues. V lost 4 bases, J lost 3 bases, and 7 bases stayed unmatched. CDR3 coding DNA: TGTGCCAGCAGCTCGACAGGGACAGATACAGATACGCAGTATTTT. Its protein is CASSSTGTDTDTQYF.

This clonotype came up a few times. The V call is TRBV7-2, the J call TRBJ2-3, with D maybe TRBD2 (7 bases). The CDR3 length is 16 residues. Germline V gene lookup returns CDR1 SGHTA and CDR2 FQGNSA. V gave up 5 bases and J gave up 7 bases, with 22 bases separating them. CDR3 sequence reads: CASSTFLLAGANTQYF. The CDR3 DNA sequence: TGTGCCAGCAGCACGTTTCTATTGGCGGGGGCTAATACGCAGTATTTT.

This clonotype showed up just a few times. The V call is TRBV5-1, the J call TRBJ2-7; D is undetermined. The ends were cut back, 6 bases at V and 9 bases at J, with 19 bases in the middle. From germline, CDR1 is SGHRS and CDR2 YFSETQ. The CDR3 has 13 residues. CDR3 nucleotide sequence: TGCGCCAGCATGTCCGACCAAAGGGCAGGGCAGTACTTC. It is translated as CASMSDQRAGQYF.

This clonotype was detected only once. The V gene is TRBV10-3, the J gene TRBJ2-6, with D possibly being TRBD1 (5 bases). Germline V gene lookup returns CDR1 ENHRY and CDR2 SYGVKD. The CDR3 length is 16 residues. V lost 6 bases to trimming and J lost 1 base, with 13 bases between them. The CDR3 DNA reads TGTGCCATCAGCGAACTGGGGCCATCTGGGGCCAACGTCCTGACTTTC. Protein: CAISELGPSGANVLTF.

This clonotype came up a few times. The V gene is TRBV6-5, the J gene TRBJ1-4; D remains ambiguous. The CDR3 totals 12 residues. Germline V gives CDR1 MNHEY, CDR2 SVGAGI. The V gene lost 8 bases and the J gene lost 6 bases, with 10 bases spanning the gap. The CDR3 nucleotides read TGTGCCAGCCGTAACCCGGATGAAAAACTGTTTTTT. The encoded protein is CASRNPDEKLFF.

The V call is TRBV7-9, the J call TRBJ1-4, with 7 bases that match TRBD1. The CDR3 has 14 amino acids. The ends lost 3 bases at V and 9 bases at J; junction bases unmatched: 7. Germline CDR1 is SEHNR and CDR2 is FQNEAQ (reference sequence). The CDR3 region is CASSLGQPLQKLFF. CDR3 in DNA: TGTGCCAGCAGCTTGGGACAGCCACTCCAAAAACTGTTTTTT.

The chain employs TRBV28 and TRBJ2-3; possibly TRBD2 for D (7 bases). Germline assignment: CDR1 MDHEN and CDR2 SYDVKM. The CDR3 length is 16 residues. V was trimmed by 5 bases and J by 1 base, leaving 16 bases between them. CDR3 protein: CASSGTGGVGTDTQYF. The CDR3 DNA reads TGTGCCAGCAGTGGGACGGGGGGCGTCGGCACAGATACGCAGTATTTT.

This clonotype was seen more than once but under ten times. The chain uses TRBV14 and TRBJ2-5; TRBD2 matches 8 bases. The assigned J gene may be wrong: the sequence end matches TRBJ2-1 better. The CDR3 length is 19 residues. Germline loops: CDR1 SGHDN, CDR2 FVKESK. CDR3 bases: TGTGCCAGCAGCCAAGTGGCCGAGTCGGGAGGGCCATACTACAATGAGCAGTTCTTC. Amino acid sequence: CASSQVAESGGPYYNEQFF.

The CDR3 DNA reads TGTGCCAGCAGTTCGGGGGAGCGGGGGGACACAGATACGCAGTATTTT. Its protein is CASSSGERGDTDTQYF. The chain recombines TRBV12-3 or TRBV12-4 with TRBJ2-3, with 9 positions matching TRBD2. There are 16 residues in the CDR3. Trimming took 4 bases from V and 2 from J; bases not matched to a gene: 7.

There are a few counts of this clonotype. The rearrangement joins TRBV9 to TRBJ2-5; D call uncertain. V shed 0 bases and J shed 3 bases, with 3 bases lying between them. The V gene's germline CDR1 is SGDLS and CDR2 YYNGEE. The CDR3 contains 12 residues. The CDR3 coding sequence is TGTGCCAGCAGCGTAGGCGAAGAGACCCAGTACTTC. Protein product: CASSVGEETQYF.

There are a few counts of this clonotype. The genes are TRBV29-1 and TRBJ2-7, with TRBD2 as a possible D gene (5 bases). V was shortened by 7 bases and J by 6 bases, with 13 bases between the two germline ends. Germline CDR1 is SQVTM and CDR2 is ANQGSEA. This CDR3 has 11 amino acids. The CDR3 loop is CSAWSGLEQYF. The CDR3 DNA reads as TGCAGCGCGTGGAGCGGACTCGAGCAGTACTTC.

V and J are TRBV12-3 or TRBV12-4 and TRBJ1-4; 8 positions agree with TRBD1. Trimming cost V 5 bases and J 5 bases; bases outside gene matches: 7. CDR3 size: 15 residues. CDR3 in amino acids: CASSPRDRTNEKLFF. In nucleotides, the CDR3 is TGTGCCAGCAGTCCCAGGGACAGGACAAATGAAAAACTGTTTTTT.

This clonotype was detected only a few times. The rearrangement uses TRBV29-1 and TRBJ2-3; D is perhaps TRBD1 or TRBD2 (5 bases each). The V gene lost 3 bases and the J gene lost 0 bases, with 16 bases spanning the gap. Germline V CDR1 and CDR2: SQVTM, ANQGSEA. The CDR3 has 16 amino acids. The CDR3, as DNA: TGCAGCGTTGAGGGGACCGGAACCCCTAGCACAGATACGCAGTATTTT. Its translation is CSVEGTGTPSTDTQYF.

In this sample, this clonotype turned up a few times. J is TRBJ2-1 and V is TRBV12-3 or TRBV12-4; D not certain. The CDR3 runs to 13 residues. Trimming stripped 7 bases from V and 5 bases from J, with 12 bases between. The CDR3 coding sequence is TGTGCCAGCATCGGGCTAGGTAACAATGAGCAGTTCTTC. Amino acid sequence: CASIGLGNNEQFF.

Details on this clonotype: The junction and the germline gene differ at one end; a read error may be behind it. The chain joins TRBV7-2 to TRBJ2-5, with 10 bases lining up with TRBD1. Germline CDR1 is SGHTA and CDR2 is FQGNSA. CDR3 length equals 15 residues. The CDR3 loop is CAGSSTGGRRETQYF. The CDR3 DNA follows: TGTGCCGGCAGCTCGACAGGGGGCAGGCGAGAGACCCAGTACTTC.

This clonotype was observed many times. V and J are TRBV28 and TRBJ2-1, with D possibly matching TRBD2 (5 bases). The germline gives CDR1 MDHEN, CDR2 SYDVKM. Trimming removed 5 bases from V and 8 bases from J, with 10 bases in between. The CDR3 spans 12 residues. The chain's CDR3 is CASSQSGDEQFF. The CDR3 bases are TGTGCCAGCAGTCAGTCCGGGGATGAGCAGTTCTTC.

The chain has TRBV6-5 and TRBJ2-7, with TRBD2 identical over 9 bases. The CDR3 sequence is 17 residues long. The trim removed 0 bases at V and 3 bases at J, leaving 9 bases unmatched. The germline V gene encodes CDR1 MNHEY and CDR2 SVGAGI. This CDR3 is CASSYSRGLAGYYEQYF. The CDR3 DNA reads as TGTGCCAGCAGTTACTCGAGGGGCCTAGCGGGGTACTACGAGCAGTACTTC.

This chain joins TRBV7-6 and TRBJ1-1, with D possibly TRBD1 on 6 matching bases. Germline-derived CDR1 and CDR2 are SGHVS and FNYEAQ. This CDR3 is built from 13 residues. The V end was cut by 5 bases, the J end by 10 bases, with 17 bases between. The CDR3, as DNA: TGTGCCAGCAGCACCGGGACAAGGGATCGAGCTTTCTTT. Translated, it gives CASSTGTRDRAFF. Full variable domain (remainder filled in from reference TRBV7-6 and TRBJ1-1): GAGVSQSPRYKVTKRGQDVALRCDPISGHVSLYWYRQALGQGPEFLTYFNYEAQQDKSGLPNDRFSAERPEGSISTLTIQRTEQRDSAMYRCASSTGTRDRAFFGQGTRLTVV.

This clonotype was found a few times. The rearrangement uses TRBV5-1 and TRBJ2-5, with TRBD1 matching 9 bases. Trimming removed 1 base from V and 1 base from J; junction bases left unmatched: 2. Germline V gene data show CDR1 as SGHRS and CDR2 as YFSETQ. The CDR3 is made up of 15 amino acids. Written as DNA, the CDR3 is TGCGCCAGCAGCTTGACGGGACAGGGCCAAGAGACCCAGTACTTC. Translation gives CASSLTGQGQETQYF.

A few counts support this clonotype. The J gene is TRBJ1-4, the V gene TRBV25-1, with a weak D call TRBD1 (5 bases). This CDR3 is 15 amino acids long. Trimming took 4 bases from V and 4 from J, leaving 13 bases between them. Germline-derived CDR1 and CDR2 are MGHDK and SYGVNS. CDR3 sequence: CASSGSGTGNEKLFF. The CDR3 DNA sequence: TGTGCCAGCAGTGGATCGGGGACCGGTAATGAAAAACTGTTTTTT. Complete variable domain (other parts from reference TRBV25-1 and TRBJ1-4): EADIYQTPRYLVIGTGKKITLECSQTMGHDKMYWYQQDPGMELHLIHYSYGVNSTEKGDLSSESTVSRIRTEHFPLTLESARPSHTSQYLCASSGSGTGNEKLFFGSGTQLSVL.

The gene calls are TRBV7-3 and TRBJ2-5; TRBD2 aligns across 7 bases. Germline values: CDR1 SGHTA, CDR2 FQGTGA. This CDR3 is built from 14 residues. J gave up 4 bases and V 2 bases, and 4 bases lay outside the gene matches. CDR3 region: CASSLAGDVETQYF. CDR3 nucleotides: TGTGCCAGCAGCTTAGCGGGAGATGTAGAGACCCAGTACTTC.

This clonotype was observed a few times. The genes are TRBV7-9 and TRBJ2-1; a weak D match, TRBD1 (6 bases). The germline V gene encodes CDR1 SEHNR and CDR2 FQNEAQ (reference sequence). There are 14 residues in the CDR3. V was clipped by 4 bases and J by 4 bases, with 11 bases between them. The CDR3 sequence is CASSSRTVYNEQFF. The CDR3 DNA reads as TGTGCCAGCAGCTCCCGGACAGTGTACAATGAGCAGTTCTTC.

The chain has TRBV27 and TRBJ2-7, with D maybe TRBD1 (5 bases). The V end lost 5 bases, the J end lost 2 bases, and 13 bases lay between the germline ends. Germline CDR1 is MNHEY and CDR2 is SMNVEV (reference sequence). The CDR3 contains 14 residues. As DNA, the CDR3 is TGTGCCAGCAGTGCCGACAGTGCTACCTACGAGCAGTACTTC. This encodes CASSADSATYEQYF.

The chain links TRBV28 to TRBJ2-5; 13 bases are shared with TRBD2. The tail of the sequence fits TRBJ2-7 better, so the J call may be wrong. The germline gives CDR1 MDHEN, CDR2 SYDVKM. The CDR3 covers 17 residues. Here the CDR3 reads CASSLRTSGSWGYEQYF. DNA for the CDR3: TGTGCCAGCAGTTTGAGGACTAGCGGGAGTTGGGGTTACGAGCAGTACTTC.

This clonotype has only a few counts. The rearrangement uses TRBV28 and TRBJ1-4, with TRBD1 as a possible D gene (6 bases). The CDR3 spans 16 residues. V dropped 6 bases and J dropped 0 bases, with 14 bases sitting between them. CDR1 MDHEN and CDR2 SYDVKM come from the germline V gene. As DNA, the CDR3 is TGTGCCAGCAGACGACAGGACCCCGCAACTAATGAAAAACTGTTTTTT. It specifies CASRRQDPATNEKLFF.

V and J are TRBV4-1 and TRBJ1-2; D ambiguous. Trimming shortened V by 0 bases and J by 2 bases, and 13 bases separated the two germline ends. The germline gives CDR1 MGHRA, CDR2 YSYEKL. The CDR3 totals 16 residues. The CDR3 reads CASSQEGNAANYGYTF. The CDR3, as DNA: TGCGCCAGCAGCCAAGAGGGAAACGCTGCCAACTATGGCTACACCTTC.

The sample holds a few counts of this clonotype. This chain connects TRBV7-2 to TRBJ2-5; D is possibly TRBD1 (6 bases). The J call is doubtful: the DNA matches TRBJ2-7 better. Looked up from germline, CDR1 is SGHTA and CDR2 is FQGNSA. The CDR3 loop spans 13 amino acids. Here the CDR3 DNA reads TGTGCCAGTAGCGTTACAGGGACCTACGAGCAGTACTTC. Its translation is CASSVTGTYEQYF.

This clonotype turned up a few times. The chain couples TRBV28 to TRBJ2-3; either TRBD1 or TRBD2 may supply D (5 bases each). The CDR3 is made up of 15 amino acids. V lost 3 bases to trimming and J lost 4 bases, with 14 bases between them. Per germline, CDR1 MDHEN and CDR2 SYDVKM. DNA of the CDR3: TGTGCCAGCAGTTTCTCCACGGGACGAGCAGATACGCAGTATTTT. Translating it yields CASSFSTGRADTQYF.